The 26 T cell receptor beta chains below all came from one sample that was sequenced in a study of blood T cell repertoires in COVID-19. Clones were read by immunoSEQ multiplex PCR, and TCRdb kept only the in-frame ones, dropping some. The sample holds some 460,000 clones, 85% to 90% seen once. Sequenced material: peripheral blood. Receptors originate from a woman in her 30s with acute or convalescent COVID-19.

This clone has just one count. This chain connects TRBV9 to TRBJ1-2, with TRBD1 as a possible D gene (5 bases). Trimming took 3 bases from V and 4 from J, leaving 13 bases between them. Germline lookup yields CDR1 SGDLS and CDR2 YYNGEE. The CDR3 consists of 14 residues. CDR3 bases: TGTGCCAGCAGCGAGTACGGACAAGGCTATGGCTACACCTTC. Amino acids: CASSEYGQGYGYTF. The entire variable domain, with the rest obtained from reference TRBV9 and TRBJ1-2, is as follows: DSGVTQTPKHLITATGQRVTLRCSPRSGDLSVYWYQQSLDQGLQFLIQYYNGEERAKGNILERFSAQQFPDLHSELNLSSLELGDSALYFCASSEYGQGYGYTFGSGTRLTVV.

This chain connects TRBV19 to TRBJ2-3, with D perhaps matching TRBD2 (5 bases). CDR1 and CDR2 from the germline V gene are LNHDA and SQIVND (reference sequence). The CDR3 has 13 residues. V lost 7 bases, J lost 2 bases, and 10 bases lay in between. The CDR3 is CASTAGLTDTQYF. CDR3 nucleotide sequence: TGTGCCAGTACCGCGGGCCTCACAGATACGCAGTATTTT.

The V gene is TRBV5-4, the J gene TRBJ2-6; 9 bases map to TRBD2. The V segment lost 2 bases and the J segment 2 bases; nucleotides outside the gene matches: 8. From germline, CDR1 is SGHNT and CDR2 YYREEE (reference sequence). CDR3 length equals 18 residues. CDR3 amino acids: CASSFPGTSRPGANVLTF. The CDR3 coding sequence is TGTGCCAGCAGCTTTCCCGGGACTAGCCGGCCTGGGGCCAACGTCCTGACTTTC.

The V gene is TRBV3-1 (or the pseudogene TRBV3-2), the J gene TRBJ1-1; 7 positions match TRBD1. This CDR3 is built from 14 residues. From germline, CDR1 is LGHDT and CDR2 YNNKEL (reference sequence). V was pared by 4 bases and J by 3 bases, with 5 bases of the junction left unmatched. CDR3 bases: TGTGCCAGCAGCCGACAGGGCGAGGACACTGAAGCTTTCTTT. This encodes CASSRQGEDTEAFF.

CDR3 region: CAINQGADGNTIYF. The CDR3 DNA reads TGTGCCATTAATCAGGGGGCCGATGGAAACACCATATATTTT. The gene calls are TRBV19 and TRBJ1-3, with 8 bases matching TRBD1. In germline, CDR1 is LNHDA, CDR2 SQIVND (reference sequence). With 10 bases clipped from V and 3 bases from J, the junction kept 8 bases outside the gene matches. This CDR3 comprises 14 residues.

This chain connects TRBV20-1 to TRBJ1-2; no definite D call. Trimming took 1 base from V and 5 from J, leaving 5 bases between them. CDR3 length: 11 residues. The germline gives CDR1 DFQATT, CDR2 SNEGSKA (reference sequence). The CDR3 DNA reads TGCAGTGCTAGAGTCCCTTATGGCTACACCTTC. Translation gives CSARVPYGYTF.

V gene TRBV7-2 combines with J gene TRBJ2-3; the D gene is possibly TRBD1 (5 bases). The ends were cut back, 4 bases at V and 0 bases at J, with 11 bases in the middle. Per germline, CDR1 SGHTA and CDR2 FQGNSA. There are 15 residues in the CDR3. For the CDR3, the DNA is TGTGCCAGCAGCTCAACAGGCACTAGCACAGATACGCAGTATTTT. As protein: CASSSTGTSTDTQYF.

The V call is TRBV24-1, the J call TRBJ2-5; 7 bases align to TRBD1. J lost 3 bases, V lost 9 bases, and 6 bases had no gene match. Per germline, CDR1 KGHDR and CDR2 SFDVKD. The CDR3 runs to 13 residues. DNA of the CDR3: TGTGCCACCGCCCCGACAGGGAAAGAGACCCAGTACTTC. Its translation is CATAPTGKETQYF.

CDR3 protein: CAWVRASNTGELFF. As DNA, the CDR3 is TGTGCCTGGGTGCGGGCTTCGAACACCGGGGAGCTGTTTTTT. The gene calls are TRBV30 and TRBJ2-2, with D possibly matching TRBD2 (5 bases). The V and J ends lost 5 bases and 0 bases respectively, with 10 bases between them. The CDR3 covers 14 residues. Germline V CDR1 and CDR2: GTSNPN, SVGIG (reference sequence).

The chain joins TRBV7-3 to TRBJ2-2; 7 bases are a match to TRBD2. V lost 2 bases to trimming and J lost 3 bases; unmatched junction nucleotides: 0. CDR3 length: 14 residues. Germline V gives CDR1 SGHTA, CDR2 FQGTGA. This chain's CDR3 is CASSLGRDTGELFF. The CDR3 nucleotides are TGTGCCAGCAGCTTAGGGAGGGACACCGGGGAGCTGTTTTTT.

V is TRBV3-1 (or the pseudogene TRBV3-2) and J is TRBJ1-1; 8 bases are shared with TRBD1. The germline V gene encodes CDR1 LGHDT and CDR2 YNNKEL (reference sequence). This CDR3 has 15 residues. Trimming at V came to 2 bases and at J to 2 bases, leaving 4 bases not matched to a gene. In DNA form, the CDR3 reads TGTGCCAGCAGCCAACAGGGGGCGGGCAACACTGAAGCTTTCTTT. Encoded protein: CASSQQGAGNTEAFF.

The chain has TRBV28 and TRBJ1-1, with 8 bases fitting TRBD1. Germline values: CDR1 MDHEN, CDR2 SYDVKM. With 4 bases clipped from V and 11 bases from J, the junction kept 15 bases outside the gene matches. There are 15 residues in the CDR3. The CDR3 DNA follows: TGTGCCAGCAGTTCCCATACAGGGGGAGCGTCTAAGGCTTTCTTT. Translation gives CASSSHTGGASKAFF. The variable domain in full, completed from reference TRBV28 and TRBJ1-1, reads DVKVTQSSRYLVKRTGEKVFLECVQDMDHENMFWYRQDPGLGLRLIYFSYDVKMKEKGDIPEGYSVSREKKERFSLILESASTNQTSMYLCASSSHTGGASKAFFGQGTRLTVV.

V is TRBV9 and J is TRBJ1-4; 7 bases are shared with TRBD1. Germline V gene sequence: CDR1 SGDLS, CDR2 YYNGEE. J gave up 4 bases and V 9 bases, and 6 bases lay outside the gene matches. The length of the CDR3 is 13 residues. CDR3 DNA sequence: TGTGCCACCCATGGACAGGTTAATGAAAAACTGTTTTTT. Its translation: CATHGQVNEKLFF.

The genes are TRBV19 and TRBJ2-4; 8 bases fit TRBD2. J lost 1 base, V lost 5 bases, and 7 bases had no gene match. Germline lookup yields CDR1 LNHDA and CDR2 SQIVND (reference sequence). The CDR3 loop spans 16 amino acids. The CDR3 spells CASSRAAGGAKNIQYF. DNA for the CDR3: TGTGCCAGTAGTCGGGCGGCGGGGGGTGCCAAAAACATTCAGTACTTC.

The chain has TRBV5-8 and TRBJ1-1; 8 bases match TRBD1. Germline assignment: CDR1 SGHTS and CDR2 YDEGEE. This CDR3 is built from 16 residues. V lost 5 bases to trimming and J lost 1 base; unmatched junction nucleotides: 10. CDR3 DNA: TGTGCCAGCAGGGATGAACCGGGACAGGCGAACACTGAAGCTTTCTTT. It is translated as CASRDEPGQANTEAFF.

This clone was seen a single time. The CDR3 DNA sequence: TGTGCCAGCAGCAGCGGGACGCCAGAATATCAGCCCCAGCATTTT. Translating gives CASSSGTPEYQPQHF. The chain couples TRBV7-2 to TRBJ1-5, with D maybe TRBD1 (5 bases). The CDR3 covers 15 residues. Germline-derived CDR1 and CDR2 are SGHTA and FQGNSA. V was cut by 5 bases and J by 5 bases, with 16 bases left in between.

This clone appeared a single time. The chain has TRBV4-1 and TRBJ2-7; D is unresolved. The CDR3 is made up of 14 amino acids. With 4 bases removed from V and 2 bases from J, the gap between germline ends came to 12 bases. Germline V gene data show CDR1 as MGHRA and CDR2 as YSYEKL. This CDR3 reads CASSLSVRTYEQYF. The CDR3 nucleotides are TGCGCCAGCAGCCTAAGCGTCAGAACCTACGAGCAGTACTTC.

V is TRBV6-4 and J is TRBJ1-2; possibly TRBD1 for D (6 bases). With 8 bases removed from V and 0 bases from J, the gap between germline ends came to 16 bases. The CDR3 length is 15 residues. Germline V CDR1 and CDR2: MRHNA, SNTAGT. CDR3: CASLPVAGANYGYTF. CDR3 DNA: TGTGCCAGCTTACCGGTGGCAGGGGCTAACTATGGCTACACCTTC.

This CDR3 reads CASSQSPAGTLEQYF. The CDR3 nucleotides read TGCGCCAGCAGCCAATCCCCCGCCGGGACTCTCGAGCAGTACTTC. The V gene is TRBV4-1, the J gene TRBJ2-7, with D possibly TRBD2 on 6 matching bases. Between the trimmed V and J ends, which lost 2 bases and 6 bases, there was a span of 17 bases. Germline CDR1 reads MGHRA; CDR2 reads YSYEKL. This CDR3 has 15 residues.

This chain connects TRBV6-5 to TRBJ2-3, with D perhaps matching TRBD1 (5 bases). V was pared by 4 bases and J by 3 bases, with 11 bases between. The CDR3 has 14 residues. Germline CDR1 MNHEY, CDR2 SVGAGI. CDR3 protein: CASSLVPGTDTQYF. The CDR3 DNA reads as TGTGCCAGCAGTTTGGTACCAGGGACAGATACGCAGTATTTT.

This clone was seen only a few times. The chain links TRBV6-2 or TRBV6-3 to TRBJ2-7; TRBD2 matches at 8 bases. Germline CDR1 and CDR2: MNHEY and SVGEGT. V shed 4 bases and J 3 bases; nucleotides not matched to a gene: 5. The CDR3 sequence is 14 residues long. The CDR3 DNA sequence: TGTGCCAGCAGTTTTGCTGCGGGGGGCTACGAGCAGTACTTC. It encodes CASSFAAGGYEQYF.

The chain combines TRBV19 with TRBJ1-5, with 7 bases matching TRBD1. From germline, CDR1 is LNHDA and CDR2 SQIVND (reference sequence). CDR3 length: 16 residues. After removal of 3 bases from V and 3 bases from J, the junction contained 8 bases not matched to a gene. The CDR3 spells CASSMTQGNYNQPQHF. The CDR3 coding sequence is TGTGCCAGTAGTATGACACAGGGGAATTACAATCAGCCCCAGCATTTT.

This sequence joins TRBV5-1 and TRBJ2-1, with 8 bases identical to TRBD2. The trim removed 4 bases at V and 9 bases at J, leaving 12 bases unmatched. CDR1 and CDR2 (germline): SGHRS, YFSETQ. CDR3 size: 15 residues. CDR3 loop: CASSILPGLEPEQFF. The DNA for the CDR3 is TGCGCCAGCAGCATACTGCCGGGACTAGAGCCTGAGCAGTTCTTC.

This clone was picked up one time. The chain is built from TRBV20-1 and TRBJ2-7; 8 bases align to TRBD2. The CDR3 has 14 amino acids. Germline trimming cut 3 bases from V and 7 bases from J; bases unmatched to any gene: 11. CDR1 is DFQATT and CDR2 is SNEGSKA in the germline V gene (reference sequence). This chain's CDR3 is CSASRRGGSREQYF. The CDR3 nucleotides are TGCAGTGCTAGTAGGCGCGGGGGGTCTCGGGAGCAGTACTTC.

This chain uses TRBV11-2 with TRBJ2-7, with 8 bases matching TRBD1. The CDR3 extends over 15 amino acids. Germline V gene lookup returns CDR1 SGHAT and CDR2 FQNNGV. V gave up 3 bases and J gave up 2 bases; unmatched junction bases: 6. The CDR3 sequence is CASSFTGGSPYEQYF. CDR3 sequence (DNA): TGTGCCAGCAGCTTTACAGGGGGGTCTCCCTACGAGCAGTACTTC. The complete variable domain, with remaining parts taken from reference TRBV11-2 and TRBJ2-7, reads EAGVAQSPRYKIIEKRQSVAFWCNPISGHATLYWYQQILGQGPKLLIQFQNNGVVDDSQLPKDRFSAERLKGVDSTLKIQPAKLEDSAVYLCASSFTGGSPYEQYFGPGTRLTVT.

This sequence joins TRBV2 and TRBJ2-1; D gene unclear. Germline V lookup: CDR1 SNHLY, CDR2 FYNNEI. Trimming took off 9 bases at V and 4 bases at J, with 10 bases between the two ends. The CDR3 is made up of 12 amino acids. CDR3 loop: CASQVRYNEQFF. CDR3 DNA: TGTGCCAGTCAAGTCCGGTACAATGAGCAGTTCTTC.